These 32 T cell receptor beta chains were all obtained from the same sample, sequenced in a study of cytomegalovirus exposure and HLA in healthy donors. PCR primers comprised 60 Vbeta and 13 Jbeta primers. The repertoire was sequenced with immunoSEQ multiplex PCR; TCRdb's copy has only in-frame clones and lacks some. The data contain about 150,000 clones, around nine tenths of them singletons. Source material: PBMCs. The receptors derive from a woman in her twenties or thirties in good health and CMV-seronegative.

The chain carries TRBV6-9 and TRBJ2-7, with no clear D. Trimming pared 11 bases from V and 5 bases from J, leaving 13 bases between. Germline loops: CDR1 MNHGY, CDR2 SVAAGI. The CDR3 spans 11 residues. The CDR3 spells CAGRIFDEQYF. The CDR3 bases are TGTGCCGGGCGCATTTTCGACGAGCAGTACTTC.

This rearrangement joins TRBV7-2 to TRBJ1-6; the D is unclear. The CDR3 is 15 amino acids. Trimming stripped 4 bases from V and 3 bases from J, with 10 bases between. Germline CDR1 and CDR2: SGHTA and FQGNSA. CDR3 bases: TGTGCCAGCAGCTCTATAGTGAGCTATAATTCACCCCTCCACTTT. Amino acid sequence: CASSSIVSYNSPLHF.

This clone was seen only a few times. This rearrangement joins TRBV6-1 to TRBJ1-4; D ambiguous. V lost 11 bases to trimming and J lost 8 bases, with 9 bases between them. In germline, CDR1 is MNHNS, CDR2 SASEGT. The CDR3 is 10 amino acids. The CDR3: CASRREKLFF. CDR3 nucleotide sequence: TGTGCCTCTAGACGAGAAAAACTGTTTTTT.

The V call is TRBV7-2, the J call TRBJ2-7; a possible D gene is TRBD1 (6 bases). V dropped 5 bases and J dropped 6 bases, with 17 bases sitting between them. Germline CDR1 reads SGHTA; CDR2 reads FQGNSA. This CDR3 contains 14 residues. CDR3 nucleotides: TGTGCCAGCAGCCCCGGACAGTTGGGGCGCGAGCAGTACTTC. This codes for CASSPGQLGREQYF.

The V and J genes are TRBV27 and TRBJ2-7; D is possibly TRBD2 (6 bases). V dropped 0 bases and J dropped 7 bases, with 10 bases sitting between them. Germline V gene data show CDR1 as MNHEY and CDR2 as SMNVEV (reference sequence). The CDR3 length is 13 residues. In DNA form, the CDR3 reads TGTGCCAGCAGTTTATCGGGACTTCGGGAGCAGTACTTC. This translates into CASSLSGLREQYF.

V is TRBV11-2 and J is TRBJ2-2; a weak D match, TRBD1 (5 bases). This CDR3 has 14 amino acids. From germline, CDR1 is SGHAT and CDR2 FQNNGV. The V end lost 5 bases, the J end lost 1 base, and 8 bases lay between the germline ends. Written as DNA, the CDR3 is TGTGCCAGCAGCCGCGACAGGAACACCGGGGAGCTGTTTTTT. Translated, it gives CASSRDRNTGELFF.

Worth noting for this clone: The germline gene is not matched at one end of the junction; a read error may be the cause. The chain has TRBV7-7 and TRBJ2-2; a weak D match, TRBD1 (5 bases). Per the germline V gene, CDR1 is SSHAT and CDR2 is FNYEAQ (reference sequence). CDR3 length equals 14 residues. CDR3: CASSLGSGTGELFF. The CDR3 DNA reads TGTGCTAGCAGCTTAGGTTCAGGGACCGGGGAGCTGTTTTTT. Together with reference TRBV7-7 and TRBJ2-2, the CDR3 gives the full variable domain: GAGVSQSPRYKVTKRGQDVTLRCDPISSHATLYWYQQALGQGPEFLTYFNYEAQPDKSGLPSDRFSAERPEGSISTLTIQRTEQRDSAMYRCASSLGSGTGELFFGEGSRLTVL.

About this clone itself: The same CDR3 can be traced to other DNA sequences in this sample. The genes are TRBV27 and TRBJ2-7; 10 bases line up with TRBD2. This CDR3 is built from 13 residues. Losses at the gene ends were 4 bases for V and 4 bases for J; bases not matched to a gene: 1. Germline V gene data show CDR1 as MNHEY and CDR2 as SMNVEV (reference sequence). CDR3 DNA sequence: TGTGCCAGCAGTTGGACTAGCGGTTACGAGCAGTACTTC. Translation gives CASSWTSGYEQYF.

The chain is built from TRBV30 and TRBJ2-5; TRBD2 aligns across 10 bases. The CDR3 contains 13 residues. V lost 1 base, J lost 7 bases, and 3 bases stayed unmatched. The germline V gene has CDR1 GTSNPN and CDR2 SVGIG (reference sequence). The DNA of the CDR3 is TGTGCCTGGAGTGGGACTAGCGGTATGACCCAGTACTTC. It yields the protein CAWSGTSGMTQYF. Filled out from reference TRBV30 and TRBJ2-5, the complete variable domain reads SQTIHQWPATLVQPVGSPLSLECTVEGTSNPNLYWYRQAAGRGLQLLFYSVGIGQISSEVPQNLSASRPQDRQFILSSKKLLLSDSGFYLCAWSGTSGMTQYFGPGTRLLVL.

J is TRBJ2-3 and V is TRBV10-3; the D gene is possibly TRBD1 (6 bases). The CDR3 spans 15 residues. V was cut by 0 bases and J by 4 bases, with 11 bases left in between. Per germline, CDR1 ENHRY and CDR2 SYGVKD. The CDR3 DNA is TGTGCCATCAGTGAGTCAGGAACAGGGTCAGATACGCAGTATTTT. Protein: CAISESGTGSDTQYF.

V gene TRBV5-1 combines with J gene TRBJ2-3; 10 bases match TRBD2. Germline V gene lookup returns CDR1 SGHRS and CDR2 YFSETQ. The J segment lost 2 bases and the V segment lost 4 bases, leaving 4 bases of the junction unmatched. This CDR3 is 15 amino acids long. CDR3 amino acids: CASSILAGTTDTQYF. CDR3 coding DNA: TGCGCCAGCAGCATACTAGCGGGAACCACAGATACGCAGTATTTT. The full variable domain, rest sourced from reference TRBV5-1 and TRBJ2-3, is KAGVTQTPRYLIKTRGQQVTLSCSPISGHRSVSWYQQTPGQGLQFLFEYFSETQRNKGNFPGRFSGRQFSNSRSEMNVSTLELGDSALYLCASSILAGTTDTQYFGPGTRLTVL.

The chain combines TRBV2 with TRBJ2-5; maybe TRBD2 (5 bases). The J call may be faulty, since TRBJ2-7 better matches the DNA end. Looked up from germline, CDR1 is SNHLY and CDR2 is FYNNEI. The CDR3 has 16 residues. Here the CDR3 reads CASSPTTGSSFYEQYF. In nucleotides, the CDR3 is TGTGCCAGCAGTCCTACAACGGGGTCATCTTTTTACGAGCAGTACTTC.

This clone showed up just once. The chain couples TRBV18 to TRBJ2-1; 7 nucleotides line up with TRBD2. This CDR3 is built from 16 residues. The germline V gene encodes CDR1 KGHSH and CDR2 LQKENI. J gave up 2 bases and V 3 bases, and 7 bases lay outside the gene matches. CDR3 loop: CASSPTRGGTYNEQFF. DNA of the CDR3: TGTGCCAGCTCACCCACTCGCGGGGGAACCTACAATGAGCAGTTCTTC.

CDR3 DNA sequence: TGTGCCAGCAAATACAGGGGGAAGGAGGGAGGCTACACCTTC. It translates to CASKYRGKEGGYTF. The chain links TRBV6-5 to TRBJ1-2, with 8 bases identical to TRBD1. Looked up from germline, CDR1 is MNHEY and CDR2 is SVGAGI. The V segment lost 7 bases and the J segment 8 bases; nucleotides outside the gene matches: 12. The CDR3 is made up of 14 amino acids.

V gene TRBV9 combines with J gene TRBJ1-3; 7 bases fit TRBD1. This CDR3 is built from 15 residues. V lost 5 bases and J lost 0; bases outside the gene matches: 5. Germline CDR1 is SGDLS and CDR2 is YYNGEE. This CDR3 reads CASSQGDYSGNTIYF. CDR3 coding DNA: TGTGCCAGCAGTCAGGGGGATTACTCTGGAAACACCATATATTTT.

The rearrangement links TRBV28 to TRBJ1-5; 10 positions agree with TRBD1. The CDR3 covers 16 residues. CDR1 and CDR2 from the germline V gene are MDHEN and SYDVKM. V shed 3 bases, J shed 6 bases, and the junction held 8 bases outside the gene matches. The CDR3: CASSFLGQGVGQPQHF. The CDR3 region has the DNA TGTGCCAGCAGTTTCCTCGGACAGGGGGTTGGTCAGCCCCAGCATTTT.

The chain is built from TRBV28 and TRBJ2-7, with D perhaps TRBD1 (5 bases). Germline V gives CDR1 MDHEN, CDR2 SYDVKM. The CDR3 is made up of 15 amino acids. Trimming shortened V by 5 bases and J by 6 bases, and 20 bases separated the two germline ends. The CDR3 nucleotides read TGTGCCAGCAGTCTGCTATTCAGGGTAGGGGCCGAGCAGTACTTC. Its translation: CASSLLFRVGAEQYF.

The chain links TRBV2 to TRBJ1-6; a weak D match, TRBD1 (6 bases). The CDR3 is made up of 16 amino acids. Trimming removed 0 bases from V and 6 bases from J, with 12 bases in between. The V gene's germline CDR1 is SNHLY and CDR2 FYNNEI. The CDR3: CASSEAGSGVNSPLHF. DNA of the CDR3: TGTGCCAGCAGTGAAGCAGGATCAGGGGTTAATTCACCCCTCCACTTT.

The chain is built from TRBV7-3 and TRBJ2-3; possibly TRBD2 for D (6 bases). This CDR3 spans 13 amino acids. V lost 6 bases and J lost 1, with 8 bases in between. Germline V gene data show CDR1 as SGHTA and CDR2 as FQGTGA. CDR3 DNA sequence: TGTGCCAGCAGACCGGGGGGCACAGATACGCAGTATTTT. Translation gives CASRPGGTDTQYF.

J is TRBJ1-1 and V is TRBV9, with 7 positions matching TRBD1. The CDR3 length is 15 residues. The V and J ends lost 0 bases and 5 bases, in that order; junction bases with no gene match: 7. The germline gives CDR1 SGDLS, CDR2 YYNGEE. The CDR3 DNA sequence: TGTGCCAGCAGCGTAGTCGGGTCAGGGGGGACTGAAGCTTTCTTT. Its protein product is CASSVVGSGGTEAFF.

The V call is TRBV6-5, the J call TRBJ1-2; D ambiguous. This CDR3 has 15 amino acids. Germline V CDR1 and CDR2: MNHEY, SVGAGI. Trimming cost V 5 bases and J 1 base, with 14 bases left between them. The chain's CDR3 is CASSPTSGVNYGYTF. The DNA for the CDR3 is TGTGCCAGCAGTCCTACGTCGGGAGTTAACTATGGCTACACCTTC.

V and J are TRBV2 and TRBJ2-5; tentative D call: TRBD2 (5 bases). Between the trimmed V and J ends, which lost 2 bases and 5 bases, there was a span of 12 bases. The CDR3 extends over 14 amino acids. Per the germline V gene, CDR1 is SNHLY and CDR2 is FYNNEI. CDR3 amino acids: CASSETVALETQYF. The CDR3 region has the DNA TGTGCCAGCAGTGAAACAGTAGCGTTGGAGACCCAGTACTTC.

V and J are TRBV19 and TRBJ2-1; 8 positions match TRBD2. The CDR3 loop spans 16 amino acids. Germline CDR1 LNHDA, CDR2 SQIVND (reference sequence). Losses at the gene ends were 2 bases for V and 5 bases for J; bases not matched to a gene: 8. DNA of the CDR3: TGTGCCAGTAGTATAAAGCGGGAGCTGAGCCACAATGAGCAGTTCTTC. It specifies CASSIKRELSHNEQFF. The full variable domain, in which reference TRBV19 and TRBJ2-1 provide the parts outside the CDR3, is DGGITQSPKYLFRKEGQNVTLSCEQNLNHDAMYWYRQDPGQGLRLIYYSQIVNDFQKGDIAEGYSVSREKKESFPLTVTSAQKNPTAFYLCASSIKRELSHNEQFFGPGTRLTVL.

The V gene is TRBV4-1, the J gene TRBJ2-5; D call uncertain. Trimming took 1 base from V and 4 from J, leaving 10 bases between them. The CDR3 has 14 amino acids. The germline CDR1 and CDR2 sequences are MGHRA and YSYEKL. This chain's CDR3 is CASSQVAGLETQYF. The CDR3 DNA sequence: TGCGCCAGCAGCCAAGTCGCAGGCTTAGAGACCCAGTACTTC.

The chain has TRBV6-6 and TRBJ1-4; no clear D gene. The CDR3 is 12 amino acids. Germline loops: CDR1 MNHNY, CDR2 SVGAGI (reference sequence). Trimming shortened V by 0 bases and J by 8 bases, and 4 bases separated the two germline ends. The CDR3 DNA follows: TGTGCCAGCAGTTACTCGAGGGAAAAACTGTTTTTT. Its protein is CASSYSREKLFF.

This clone was detected only once. The chain joins TRBV28 to TRBJ1-4; D gene unclear. The CDR3 has 13 residues. Germline-derived CDR1 and CDR2 are MDHEN and SYDVKM. With 6 bases removed from V and 8 bases from J, the gap between germline ends came to 13 bases. Here the CDR3 reads CASRREGFEKLFF. The DNA for the CDR3 is TGTGCCAGCAGAAGGGAGGGCTTCGAAAAACTGTTTTTT.

A remark on this clone: Sequence at one end of the junction differs from germline and may be a read error. The chain employs TRBV29-1 and TRBJ1-2; 9 nucleotides match TRBD1. Germline V gives CDR1 SQVTM, CDR2 ANQGSEA. The CDR3 is 14 amino acids. CDR3 nucleotides: TGCAGCGTCTCCGGGGACAGGACAGGGGATGGCTACCCCTTC. As protein: CSVSGDRTGDGYPF.

The rearrangement links TRBV27 to TRBJ2-7; D may be TRBD1 (6 bases). Germline-derived CDR1 and CDR2 are MNHEY and SMNVEV (reference sequence). The CDR3 is 15 amino acids. V was cut by 1 base and J by 4 bases, with 14 bases left in between. CDR3 amino acids: CASSLFQGHGYEQYF. The CDR3 nucleotides read TGTGCCAGCAGTTTATTTCAGGGGCATGGTTACGAGCAGTACTTC.

This chain's CDR3 is CACAGKGAGGELFF. The CDR3 region has the DNA TGTGCCTGCGCGGGAAAGGGGGCAGGCGGGGAGCTGTTTTTT. V usage is TRBV30 and J usage is TRBJ2-2; possibly TRBD1 for D (7 bases). Trimming left V 6 bases short and J 7 bases short, with 18 bases between. The CDR3 consists of 14 residues. Germline assignment: CDR1 GTSNPN and CDR2 SVGIG (reference sequence).

V usage is TRBV6-1 and J usage is TRBJ2-2; D is perhaps TRBD1 (5 bases). Trimming took 3 bases from V and 0 from J, leaving 11 bases between them. CDR3 length equals 16 residues. Germline CDR1 is MNHNS and CDR2 is SASEGT. Here the CDR3 reads CASSDTGVTNTGELFF. The DNA for the CDR3 is TGTGCCAGCAGTGATACAGGAGTCACGAACACCGGGGAGCTGTTTTTT.

The rearrangement uses TRBV9 and TRBJ2-1; 11 bases fit TRBD2. Unmatched junction bases numbered 2, after V lost 0 bases and J lost 6 bases. CDR3 size: 15 residues. CDR1 and CDR2 (germline): SGDLS, YYNGEE. Here the CDR3 reads CASSVVSGGVNEQFF. Here the CDR3 DNA reads TGTGCCAGCAGCGTAGTTAGCGGGGGGGTCAATGAGCAGTTCTTC.

The chain couples TRBV18 to TRBJ2-1; 12 bases map to TRBD2. V dropped 3 bases and J dropped 6; count of bases not matched to a gene: 6. CDR3 length: 16 amino acids. Germline assignment: CDR1 KGHSH and CDR2 LQKENI. This CDR3 reads CASSPPGLAGINEQFF. The CDR3, as DNA: TGTGCCAGCTCACCCCCGGGACTAGCGGGTATCAATGAGCAGTTCTTC.